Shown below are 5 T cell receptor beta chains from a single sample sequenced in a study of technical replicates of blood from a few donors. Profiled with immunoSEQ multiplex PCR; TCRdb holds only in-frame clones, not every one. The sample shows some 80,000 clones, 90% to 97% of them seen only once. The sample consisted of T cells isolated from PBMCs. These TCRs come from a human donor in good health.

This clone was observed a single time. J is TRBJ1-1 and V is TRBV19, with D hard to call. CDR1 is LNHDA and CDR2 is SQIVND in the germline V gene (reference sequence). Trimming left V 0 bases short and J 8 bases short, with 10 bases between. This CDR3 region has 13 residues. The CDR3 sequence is CASSIDGETEAFF. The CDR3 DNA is TGTGCCAGTAGTATAGACGGGGAGACAGAAGCTTTCTTT.

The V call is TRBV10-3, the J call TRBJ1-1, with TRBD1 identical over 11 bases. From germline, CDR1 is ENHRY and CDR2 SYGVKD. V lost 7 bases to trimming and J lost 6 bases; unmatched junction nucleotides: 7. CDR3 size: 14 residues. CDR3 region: CAITRDRGMAEAFF. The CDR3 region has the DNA TGTGCCATCACTAGGGACAGGGGGATGGCTGAAGCTTTCTTT.

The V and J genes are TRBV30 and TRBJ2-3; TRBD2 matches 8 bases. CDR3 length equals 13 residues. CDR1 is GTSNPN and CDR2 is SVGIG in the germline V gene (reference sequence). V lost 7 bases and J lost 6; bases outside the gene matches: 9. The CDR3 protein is CASTGGPVDTQYF. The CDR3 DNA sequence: TGTGCCTCAACGGGAGGGCCCGTTGATACGCAGTATTTT.

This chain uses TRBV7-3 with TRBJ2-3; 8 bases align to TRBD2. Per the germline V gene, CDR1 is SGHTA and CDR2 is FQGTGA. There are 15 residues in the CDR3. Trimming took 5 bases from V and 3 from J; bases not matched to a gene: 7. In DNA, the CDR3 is TGTGCCAGCAGCCCTACCGGACTAGCAACAGATACGCAGTATTTT. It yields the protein CASSPTGLATDTQYF.

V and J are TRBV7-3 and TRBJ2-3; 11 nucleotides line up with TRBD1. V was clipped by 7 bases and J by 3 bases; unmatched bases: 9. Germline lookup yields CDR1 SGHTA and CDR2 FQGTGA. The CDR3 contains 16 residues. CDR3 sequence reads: CASTPLGTGGTDTQYF. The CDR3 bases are TGTGCCAGCACCCCTCTCGGGACAGGGGGGACAGATACGCAGTATTTT.